One and the same sample provided the 20 T cell receptor beta chains below, sequenced in a study of CD8 T cells in ankylosing spondylitis. Via MiXCR, TCRdb re-called the 5' RACE reads, giving one row per CDR3 protein. The sample lists about 240,000 distinct CDR3 sequences, 20% to 30% occurring once. Sequences were obtained from blood, either unsorted or a sorted T cell fraction (not recorded which). All receptors derive from a male donor with ankylosing spondylitis or in good health (not recorded which).

At least ten counts were recorded for this clonotype. V and J are TRBV11-2 and TRBJ2-1; 9 bases are shared with TRBD1. This CDR3 contains 18 residues. In germline, CDR1 is SGHAT, CDR2 FQNNGV. With V trimmed by 5 bases and J by 6 bases, 17 bases remained unmatched. In DNA, the CDR3 is TGTGCCAGCAGCCAACTAGGGGGCTGGACAGGGGTTGGCAATGAGCAGTTCTTC. Translating it yields CASSQLGGWTGVGNEQFF.

This clonotype was observed at least ten times. The CDR3 sequence is CASSGPTSGGSSYNEQFF. For the CDR3, the DNA is TGTGCCAGCAGTGGCCCGACTAGCGGGGGAAGCTCCTACAATGAGCAGTTCTTC. The chain is built from TRBV2 and TRBJ2-1; TRBD2 matches 12 bases. The CDR3 is 18 amino acids. Germline CDR1 and CDR2: SNHLY and FYNNEI. Germline trimming cut 4 bases from V and 0 bases from J; bases unmatched to any gene: 7.

V is TRBV20-1 and J is TRBJ2-1; D may be TRBD1 (5 bases). Trimming cost V 4 bases and J 8 bases, with 24 bases left between them. Germline values: CDR1 DFQATT, CDR2 SNEGSKA (reference sequence). This CDR3 is built from 16 residues. The CDR3 here is CSATEYTGKRLDEQFF. In DNA form, the CDR3 reads TGCAGTGCTACCGAGTATACAGGTAAAAGGTTAGATGAGCAGTTCTTC.

The sample holds a few counts of this clonotype. This rearrangement joins TRBV15 to TRBJ1-2, with 7 bases fitting TRBD1. CDR1 is LNHNV, CDR2 YYDKDF, per germline (reference sequence). Losses at the gene ends were 0 bases for V and 7 bases for J; bases not matched to a gene: 8. This CDR3 has 15 amino acids. The CDR3 loop reads CATSRDPGRGFGYTF. The CDR3 DNA is TGTGCCACCAGCAGAGATCCTGGCAGGGGGTTTGGCTACACCTTC.

This sequence joins TRBV27 and TRBJ1-4, with a possible D match to TRBD1 (5 bases). The germline V gene encodes CDR1 MNHEY and CDR2 SMNVEV (reference sequence). The CDR3 covers 15 residues. Trimming removed 2 bases from V and 6 bases from J, with 13 bases in between. CDR3 region: CASSLGGAGYEKLFF. DNA of the CDR3: TGTGCCAGCAGTTTAGGTGGGGCAGGGTATGAAAAACTGTTTTTT.

V is TRBV20-1 and J is TRBJ1-4; maybe TRBD1 (5 bases). CDR3 length: 13 residues. The V gene lost 6 bases and the J gene lost 7 bases, with 15 bases spanning the gap. Per germline, CDR1 DFQATT and CDR2 SNEGSKA (reference sequence). CDR3 loop: CSATDPRSEKLFF. The CDR3 DNA reads TGCAGTGCGACAGACCCGAGGAGTGAAAAACTGTTTTTT.

In regard to this clonotype: The junction differs from germline at one of its ends, possibly a read error. This sequence joins TRBV7-9 and TRBJ2-7; the D is unclear. Germline CDR1 SEHNR, CDR2 FQNEAQ (reference sequence). The CDR3 has 11 residues. The CDR3: CSSSLNYEQYF. Here the CDR3 DNA reads TGTTCCAGCAGCCTGAACTACGAGCAGTACTTC.

In its sample, this clonotype was seen once. J is TRBJ2-5 and V is TRBV12-3 or TRBV12-4, with D unresolved. V lost 5 bases and J lost 2, with 15 bases in between. The CDR3 is 15 amino acids. The CDR3 DNA sequence: TGTGCCAGCAGTACTACGCATGGCAGTCAAGAGACCCAGTACTTC. It translates to CASSTTHGSQETQYF.

This clonotype has just a few counts. The J gene is TRBJ2-5, the V gene TRBV29-1; weak D call: TRBD2 (7 bases). The V gene lost 7 bases and the J gene lost 5 bases, with 20 bases spanning the gap. This CDR3 has 14 residues. CDR1 SQVTM and CDR2 ANQGSEA come from the germline V gene. The CDR3 DNA sequence: TGCAGCGCAGGGTCGGGGGGCTCGGGGGAGACCCAGTACTTC. Protein sequence: CSAGSGGSGETQYF.

V gene TRBV7-9 combines with J gene TRBJ2-5; no reliable D call. CDR1 SEHNR and CDR2 FQNEAQ come from the germline V gene (reference sequence). Trimming removed 2 bases from V and 3 bases from J, with 7 bases in between. The CDR3 is 13 residues long. CDR3 amino acids: CASSLIAKETQYF. DNA for the CDR3: TGTGCCAGCAGCTTAATCGCCAAAGAGACCCAGTACTTC.

This clonotype was found a few times. The rearrangement links TRBV12-3 or TRBV12-4 to TRBJ2-7; 14 bases are a match to TRBD2. Trimming cost V 2 bases and J 4 bases; bases outside gene matches: 4. This CDR3 is 16 amino acids long. The CDR3 loop is CASSLRTSGGRYEQYF. The CDR3 DNA sequence: TGTGCCAGCAGTTTACGGACTAGCGGGGGGAGGTACGAGCAGTACTTC.

The rearrangement uses TRBV5-1 and TRBJ2-5; D remains ambiguous. The CDR3 extends over 13 amino acids. The germline V gene encodes CDR1 SGHRS and CDR2 YFSETQ. V was trimmed by 5 bases and J by 1 base, leaving 9 bases between them. The CDR3: CASSSPVQETQYF. The CDR3 bases are TGCGCCAGCAGTTCTCCGGTCCAAGAGACCCAGTACTTC. Filled out from reference TRBV5-1 and TRBJ2-5, the complete variable domain reads KAGVTQTPRYLIKTRGQQVTLSCSPISGHRSVSWYQQTPGQGLQFLFEYFSETQRNKGNFPGRFSGRQFSNSRSEMNVSTLELGDSALYLCASSSPVQETQYFGPGTRLLVL.

This clonotype was seen ten or more times. The chain combines TRBV20-1 with TRBJ2-5, with TRBD1 matching over 7 bases. Losses at the gene ends were 6 bases for V and 4 bases for J; bases not matched to a gene: 5. Germline V CDR1 and CDR2: DFQATT, SNEGSKA (reference sequence). The CDR3 is made up of 12 amino acids. CDR3 protein: CSAPYRGETQYF. As DNA, the CDR3 is TGCAGTGCCCCATACAGGGGAGAGACCCAGTACTTC.

This clonotype was detected many times. The rearrangement links TRBV4-1 to TRBJ1-2; D is unresolved. Trimming shortened V by 2 bases and J by 4 bases, and 17 bases separated the two germline ends. CDR3 size: 16 residues. Germline CDR1 and CDR2: MGHRA and YSYEKL. Here the CDR3 reads CASSQTPGAPGYGYTF. The CDR3, as DNA: TGCGCCAGCAGCCAAACCCCCGGAGCCCCCGGCTATGGCTACACCTTC.

This clonotype was observed many times. This chain connects TRBV11-2 to TRBJ2-3; D may match TRBD1 or TRBD2 (5 bases each). The CDR3 consists of 15 residues. Looked up from germline, CDR1 is SGHAT and CDR2 is FQNNGV. V lost 1 base to trimming and J lost 6 bases, with 14 bases between them. The CDR3 region is CASSLVGDGRDTQYF. The CDR3 DNA sequence: TGTGCCAGCAGCTTAGTTGGGGACGGCCGTGATACGCAGTATTTT.

J is TRBJ1-2 and V is TRBV3-1; D is possibly TRBD1 (6 bases). The CDR3 is made up of 12 amino acids. Per the germline V gene, CDR1 is LGHDT and CDR2 is YNNKEL (reference sequence). V was clipped by 5 bases and J by 5 bases, with 9 bases between them. CDR3 amino acids: CASSYQGYGYTF. CDR3 coding DNA: TGTGCCAGCAGCTACCAGGGGTATGGCTACACCTTC.

On this clonotype: Being one base from a much bigger clone, this may be a read error. The gene calls are TRBV11-2 and TRBJ1-1; D is unclear. Trimming took off 1 base at V and 7 bases at J, with 10 bases between the two ends. This CDR3 region has 13 residues. Germline CDR1 is SGHAT and CDR2 is FQNNGV. The CDR3 DNA is TGTGCCAGCAGCTTAGTGTCGCGGCTTGAAGCTTTCTTT. This gives the protein CASSLVSRLEAFF.

The CDR3 DNA follows: TGTGCCAGCAGCTCCGATTCTTTGGGGACTTCAGATACGCAGTATTTT. Translating gives CASSSDSLGTSDTQYF. The J gene is TRBJ2-3, the V gene TRBV7-2, with a weak D call TRBD2 (6 bases). Trimming stripped 4 bases from V and 4 bases from J, with 18 bases between. From germline, CDR1 is SGHTA and CDR2 FQGNSA. The CDR3 extends over 16 amino acids.

This clonotype was recorded a few times. V and J are TRBV20-1 and TRBJ1-1; 11 bases are shared with TRBD1. CDR1 is DFQATT, CDR2 SNEGSKA, per germline (reference sequence). The CDR3 sequence is 14 residues long. Trimming took 5 bases from V and 0 from J; bases not matched to a gene: 2. The CDR3: CSAGQGALNTEAFF. The DNA for the CDR3 is TGCAGTGCTGGACAGGGGGCTTTGAACACTGAAGCTTTCTTT.

This clonotype has just one count. V and J are TRBV7-2 and TRBJ2-7; the D is unclear. CDR3 size: 13 residues. Germline-derived CDR1 and CDR2 are SGHTA and FQGNSA. V lost 5 bases to trimming and J lost 3 bases, with 11 bases between them. DNA of the CDR3: TGTGCCAGCAGCCCGCTAACCCACTACGAGCAGTACTTC. Residues: CASSPLTHYEQYF.